What follows are 10 T cell receptor beta chains derived from one specimen sequenced in a study of T-cell memory formation after mild COVID-19. TCRdb reanalysed the 5' RACE reads using MiXCR and keeps one entry per CDR3 protein. The table shows approximately 430,000 distinct CDR3 sequences, with more than 20% occurring only once. The sample taken for sequencing was PBMCs or a T cell subset sorted from them (not recorded which). These receptors all stem from an adult woman who had mild COVID-19 (a few samples of this study predate the infection). Cell type and time point are not known.

This clonotype has more than one count but fewer than ten. CDR3 loop: CATRTGVVEKLFF. CDR3 nucleotide sequence: TGTGCCACTAGGACAGGGGTGGTGGAAAAACTGTTTTTT. The V and J genes are TRBV2 and TRBJ1-4, with 9 bases matching TRBD1. There are 13 residues in the CDR3. V lost 10 bases and J lost 8; bases outside the gene matches: 8. Germline V CDR1 and CDR2: SNHLY, FYNNEI.

This chain uses TRBV5-6 with TRBJ1-4; possibly TRBD1 for D (6 bases). V was clipped by 2 bases and J by 4 bases, with 9 bases between them. The CDR3 runs 14 residues. Germline loops: CDR1 SGHDT, CDR2 YYEEEE. CDR3 coding DNA: TGTGCCAGCAGCTTACAGGGAAATAATGAAAAACTGTTTTTT. Its protein is CASSLQGNNEKLFF.

The chain links TRBV28 to TRBJ2-7; 12 nucleotides match TRBD1. The V and J ends lost 5 bases and 2 bases, in that order; junction bases with no gene match: 7. The CDR3 sequence is 16 residues long. From germline, CDR1 is MDHEN and CDR2 SYDVKM. CDR3 coding DNA: TGTGCCAGCAGTCTGGGGACAGGGGGCCCAACCTACGAGCAGTACTTC. It codes for CASSLGTGGPTYEQYF.

This clonotype has more than one count but fewer than ten. J is TRBJ2-7 and V is TRBV24-1; D not resolved. CDR1 and CDR2 (germline): KGHDR, SFDVKD. This CDR3 comprises 11 residues. V was shortened by 3 bases and J by 6 bases, with 5 bases between the two germline ends. CDR3 sequence (DNA): TGTGCCACCAGTGATCCCCCCGAGCAGTACTTC. Translated: CATSDPPEQYF.

This clonotype was recorded a few times. The V gene is TRBV6-5, the J gene TRBJ1-3; D may be TRBD1 (6 bases). V lost 0 bases, J lost 0 bases, and 12 bases lay in between. The CDR3 extends over 17 amino acids. CDR1 and CDR2 from the germline V gene are MNHEY and SVGAGI. The CDR3 loop reads CASSYSSGQISGNTIYF. CDR3 DNA sequence: TGTGCCAGCAGTTACTCATCGGGACAAATCTCTGGAAACACCATATATTTT.

There are a few counts of this clonotype. This rearrangement joins TRBV5-1 to TRBJ1-2, with 8 bases lining up with TRBD1. The CDR3 has 14 residues. V lost 4 bases and J lost 2; bases outside the gene matches: 4. The germline gives CDR1 SGHRS, CDR2 YFSETQ. This chain's CDR3 is CASSRQGTNYGYTF. CDR3 bases: TGCGCCAGCAGCCGACAGGGGACCAACTATGGCTACACCTTC.

This clonotype appeared a few times. The chain links TRBV18 to TRBJ1-2; 7 bases line up with TRBD1. Germline V gene lookup returns CDR1 KGHSH and CDR2 LQKENI. CDR3 size: 13 residues. Trimming cost V 6 bases and J 6 bases; bases outside gene matches: 7. CDR3: CASSPGTAHGYTF. Written as DNA, the CDR3 is TGTGCCAGCTCGCCCGGGACAGCCCATGGCTACACCTTC.

This rearrangement joins TRBV27 to TRBJ1-1; D is undetermined. V was trimmed by 2 bases and J by 6 bases, leaving 10 bases between them. Germline V gene data show CDR1 as MNHEY and CDR2 as SMNVEV (reference sequence). This CDR3 spans 13 amino acids. This CDR3 is CASSLSRGAEAFF. CDR3 DNA: TGTGCCAGCAGTTTAAGTCGGGGTGCTGAAGCTTTCTTT.

V usage is TRBV7-2 and J usage is TRBJ1-1; D ambiguous. Trimming left V 1 base short and J 7 bases short, with 13 bases between. Germline lookup yields CDR1 SGHTA and CDR2 FQGNSA. This CDR3 contains 14 residues. CDR3 protein: CASSLETYFGEAFF. The CDR3 region has the DNA TGTGCCAGCAGCTTAGAGACATATTTCGGTGAAGCTTTCTTT.

This clonotype was seen a handful of times. The V and J genes are TRBV7-9 and TRBJ2-7; D unresolved. Trimming took 0 bases from V and 4 from J, leaving 10 bases between them. The CDR3 is made up of 14 amino acids. From germline, CDR1 is SEHNR and CDR2 FQNEAQ (reference sequence). The CDR3 nucleotides read TGTGCCAGCAGCTTAGCTGTCAGTCCTTACGAGCAGTACTTC. It yields the protein CASSLAVSPYEQYF. The full variable domain, with the rest looked up from reference TRBV7-9 and TRBJ2-7, is DTGVSQNPRHKITKRGQNVTFRCDPISEHNRLYWYRQTLGQGPEFLTYFQNEAQLEKSRLLSDRFSAERPKGSFSTLEIQRTEQGDSAMYLCASSLAVSPYEQYFGPGTRLTVT.